One sample yielded the 6 T cell receptor beta chains listed below, sequenced in a study of control samples from healthy donors and cancer patients (dated by TCRdb to the early 2020s). Libraries were made using the immunoSEQ multiplex PCR assay. TCRdb holds this immuneACCESS table with in-frame rearrangements only. Some clones are missing; in checked studies, unresolved V genes explain under half, and the rest has no known cause. The table for this sample lists approximately 150,000 clones; more than 85% of them were counted only once. Roughly 3.2% of the sample comes from the top ten. Sample: blood. The receptors stem from a man aged 25 to 40 in good health.

This sequence joins TRBV29-1 and TRBJ1-2; TRBD1 is a possible D gene (6 bases). The CDR3 is 13 residues long. CDR1 SQVTM and CDR2 ANQGSEA come from the germline V gene. Deletions cut 4 bases from V and 2 bases from J, with 11 bases between. For the CDR3, the DNA is TGCAGCGTTGGGACAGCTTACAACTATGGCTACACCTTC. Protein sequence: CSVGTAYNYGYTF. Variable domain in full (rest from reference TRBV29-1 and TRBJ1-2): SAVISQKPSRDICQRGTSLTIQCQVDSQVTMMFWYRQQPGQSLTLIATANQGSEATYESGFVIDKFPISRPNLTFSTLTVSNMSPEDSSIYLCSVGTAYNYGYTFGSGTRLTVV.

The chain combines TRBV18 with TRBJ2-7; tentatively, D is TRBD1 (6 bases). Germline CDR1 reads KGHSH; CDR2 reads LQKENI. The CDR3 contains 14 residues. The germline V and J ends were trimmed by 3 bases and 7 bases, with 16 bases remaining between them. The CDR3 coding sequence is TGTGCCAGCTCACCGTCGGGACAAGGGGTGGAGCAGTACTTC. Residues: CASSPSGQGVEQYF.

The rearrangement links TRBV27 to TRBJ2-7; tentatively, D is TRBD1 or TRBD2 (5 bases each). V gave up 6 bases and J gave up 2 bases, with 17 bases separating them. This CDR3 is 15 amino acids long. CDR1 is MNHEY, CDR2 SMNVEV, per germline (reference sequence). As DNA, the CDR3 is TGTGCCAGCAGCCTGAGGGAGAGGGGTCCCTACGAGCAGTACTTC. Translation gives CASSLRERGPYEQYF.

The chain is built from TRBV6-5 and TRBJ1-1; D gene unclear. Germline lookup yields CDR1 MNHEY and CDR2 SVGAGI. This CDR3 has 16 residues. V was cut by 0 bases and J by 0 bases, with 11 bases left in between. CDR3 coding DNA: TGTGCCAGCAGTTACTCGATCCGGGCTATGAACACTGAAGCTTTCTTT. Protein product: CASSYSIRAMNTEAFF.

This clone was detected once. The genes are TRBV6-5 and TRBJ1-1, with 9 bases identical to TRBD1. Germline V gene sequence: CDR1 MNHEY, CDR2 SVGAGI. Trimming at V came to 4 bases and at J to 1 base, leaving 1 base not matched to a gene. The CDR3 length is 14 residues. The CDR3 protein is CASSSQGANTEAFF. CDR3 nucleotides: TGTGCCAGCAGTTCACAGGGGGCGAACACTGAAGCTTTCTTT.

The chain recombines TRBV11-2 with TRBJ1-4; D remains ambiguous. Trimming took off 3 bases at V and 10 bases at J, with 12 bases between the two ends. Per the germline V gene, CDR1 is SGHAT and CDR2 is FQNNGV. The CDR3 runs 13 residues. The CDR3 DNA reads TGTGCCAGCAGCTTTGGATCGGAAGGAAAACTGTTTTTT. Its translation: CASSFGSEGKLFF.